One sample yielded the 12 T cell receptor beta chains listed below, sequenced in a study of CD8+CD57+ T cells in acquired aplastic anemia. Template material for TCR beta VDJ and CDR3 profiling consisted of genomic DNA. Using its own MiXCR run on the reads, TCRdb lists one record per CDR3 protein. Here the sample spans 400,000 to 450,000 distinct CDR3 sequences, 65% to 80% being singletons. The sequencing sample was made of sorted CD4+, CD8+, or CD8+CD57+ T cells (not recorded which) from PBMCs. These TCRs come from a human donor in good health, serving as a control.

Remarks on this clonotype: This may arise from a read error, as a much more abundant clone is one base away. The V gene is TRBV20-1, the J gene TRBJ1-2, with D hard to call. Per the germline V gene, CDR1 is DFQATT and CDR2 is SNEGSKA (reference sequence). Trimming took off 5 bases at V and 6 bases at J, with 19 bases between the two ends. The CDR3 loop spans 14 amino acids. CDR3 DNA sequence: TGCAGTGCTTACCAGGCTGGGAAAACCCATGGCTACACCTTC. Translated: CSAYQAGKTHGYTF.

The genes are TRBV7-2 and TRBJ1-5, with D uncertain. V was trimmed by 3 bases and J by 6 bases, leaving 12 bases between them. Germline loops: CDR1 SGHTA, CDR2 FQGNSA. The CDR3 extends over 14 amino acids. The CDR3 spells CASSLSWVGQPQHF. In DNA, the CDR3 is TGTGCCAGCAGCTTGTCGTGGGTAGGTCAGCCCCAGCATTTT.

V usage is TRBV15 and J usage is TRBJ2-3, with 7 nucleotides matching TRBD2. Germline CDR1 LNHNV, CDR2 YYDKDF (reference sequence). V shed 5 bases, J shed 6 bases, and the junction held 14 bases outside the gene matches. The CDR3 spans 16 residues. CDR3 loop: CATSGGGAGERDTQYF. In DNA form, the CDR3 reads TGTGCCACCAGCGGCGGAGGGGCGGGGGAAAGGGATACGCAGTATTTT.

This chain uses TRBV7-3 with TRBJ2-1; D is unresolved. Trimming removed 6 bases from V and 15 bases from J, with 18 bases in between. Germline CDR1 and CDR2: SGHTA and FQGTGA. The CDR3 is 12 amino acids. The CDR3 sequence: CASSPAWGIAFF. The DNA of the CDR3 is TGTGCCAGCAGTCCAGCGTGGGGAATAGCGTTCTTC.

The chain carries TRBV7-2 and TRBJ1-2, with a weak D call TRBD1 (6 bases). V was clipped by 5 bases and J by 14 bases, with 27 bases between them. The germline V gene has CDR1 SGHTA and CDR2 FQGNSA. The CDR3 is 15 residues long. The CDR3 DNA reads TGTGCCAGCAGCCCAAGCGCACAGGGAACATATACGCAGACCTTC. It yields the protein CASSPSAQGTYTQTF. Full variable domain (missing parts from reference TRBV7-2 and TRBJ1-2): GAGVSQSPSNKVTEKGKDVELRCDPISGHTALYWYRQSLGQGLEFLIYFQGNSAPDKSGLPSDRFSAERTGGSVSTLTIQRTQQEDSAVYLCASSPSAQGTYTQTFGSGTRLTVV.

On this clonotype: The CDR3 does not close with the conserved phenylalanine or tryptophan, likely indicating a read error. V gene TRBV30 combines with J gene TRBJ2-3, with 8 bases identical to TRBD2. CDR3 length: 13 amino acids. Trimming cost V 5 bases and J 3 bases; bases outside gene matches: 4. The germline CDR1 and CDR2 sequences are GTSNPN and SVGIG (reference sequence). For the CDR3, the DNA is TGTGCCTGGGACGGGGGGGAAACAGATACGCAGTATTCT. It codes for CAWDGGETDTQYS.

This clonotype was picked up one time. The chain uses TRBV11-2 and TRBJ1-2, with D tentatively TRBD1 (5 bases). From germline, CDR1 is SGHAT and CDR2 FQNNGV. The CDR3 contains 15 residues. Deletions cut 1 base from V and 1 base from J, with 10 bases between. The chain's CDR3 is CASSLALRGNYGYTF. As DNA, the CDR3 is TGTGCCAGCAGCTTAGCCCTTAGGGGTAACTATGGCTACACCTTC.

On this clonotype: The junction departs from the called germline gene at one end, perhaps through a read error. The gene calls are TRBV7-2 and TRBJ1-6; D gene uncertain. The CDR3 is 14 amino acids. Germline loops: CDR1 SGHTA, CDR2 FQGNSA. The chain's CDR3 is CASSLEVNTEAFFF. The CDR3 nucleotides are TGTGCCAGCAGCTTAGAGGTAAACACTGAAGCTTTCTTTTTT.

This clonotype was seen repeatedly, ten times or more. The chain employs TRBV5-4 and TRBJ1-4, with D unresolved. V was trimmed by 2 bases and J by 7 bases, leaving 6 bases between them. Germline V lookup: CDR1 SGHNT, CDR2 YYREEE (reference sequence). The CDR3 has 12 amino acids. CDR3 DNA: TGTGCCAGCAGCTTAGACCGTGAAAAACTGTTTTTT. It yields the protein CASSLDREKLFF.

Of note for this clonotype: One end of the junction does not line up with germline, which may come from a read error. This chain links TRBV10-3 with TRBJ1-5, with 7 bases identical to TRBD1. The V gene's germline CDR1 is ENHRY and CDR2 SYGVKD. This CDR3 has 16 amino acids. CDR3 DNA: TGTGCCATCAGTGAGTCACAGGGGCGAAGCCATCAGCACCAGCATTTT. It codes for CAISESQGRSHQHQHF.

This chain links TRBV19 with TRBJ1-1; the D is unclear. V lost 0 bases and J 7 bases, leaving 15 bases between the germline ends. The CDR3 runs to 15 residues. Germline V gene lookup returns CDR1 LNHDA and CDR2 SQIVND (reference sequence). The CDR3 loop reads CASSIEETVTNEAFF. CDR3 in DNA: TGTGCCAGTAGTATAGAGGAGACTGTAACTAATGAAGCTTTCTTT.

The rearrangement joins TRBV6-2 or TRBV6-3 to TRBJ2-2; TRBD1 or TRBD2 may be the D gene (5 bases each). Trimming removed 7 bases from V and 4 bases from J, with 19 bases in between. Germline CDR1 and CDR2: MNHEY and SVGEGT. The CDR3 spans 16 residues. The CDR3, as DNA: TGTGCCAGCACCCGATCGGGGCCTTCGGGCACCGGGGAGCTGTTTTTT. Translated: CASTRSGPSGTGELFF.